This T cell receptor beta chain was recorded in a study of blood T cells in healthy people across ages. On the study more broadly: Through template switching, about one barcoded beta molecule was captured per two T cells, as measured in model experiments. Study-wide results and limits: Getting older went along with TCR beta diversity per million T cells dropping roughly linearly.

Comment on this clonotype: The antigen is not known.

Combining a sample-barcoded 5' primer with a J-beta primer mix, a second PCR ran for about 7 to 11 cycles. TCRdb redid the calling of the 5' RACE reads with MiXCR, one entry per CDR3 protein. The sample has 1 million or so distinct CDR3 sequences; 20% to 25% are singletons. This sample also belongs to another study, concerning T cells of mothers and their children.

The sequenced sample was blood. This sequence originates from a girl aged 2 to 10 in good health.

CDR3 residues: CSARDRLAGSSDEQYF. The CDR3 DNA follows: TGCAGTGCTAGAGATCGACTAGCGGGGTCTTCAGACGAGCAGTACTTC. V usage is TRBV20-1 and J usage is TRBJ2-5, with TRBD2 matching 11 bases. The DNA end lines up better with TRBJ2-7; the J call may be wrong. The germline V gene has CDR1 DFQATT and CDR2 SNEGSKA (reference sequence). This CDR3 contains 16 residues.